Listed here are 15 T cell receptor beta chains from one sample, sequenced in a study of OX40 agonist ivuxolimab in advanced cancers. Measured with immunoSEQ multiplex PCR; TCRdb has only the in-frame clones, and not every one. Found here are about 68,000 clones, about 89% of them singletons; the top ten hold under 0.4%. Material: CD4+ or CD8+ T cells sorted from blood, obtained in a trial of the OX40 agonist ivuxolimab. All receptors come from an adult with an advanced solid tumor such as melanoma, head and neck, liver or kidney cancer.

The chain employs TRBV7-8 and TRBJ2-1; D uncertain. V was shortened by 5 bases and J by 8 bases, with 13 bases between the two germline ends. Germline assignment: CDR1 SGHVS and CDR2 FQNEAQ. CDR3 size: 13 residues. Written as DNA, the CDR3 is TGTGCCAGCAGCCCTCCAGCTGTGGATGAGCAGTTCTTC. Residues: CASSPPAVDEQFF.

The chain recombines TRBV27 with TRBJ1-5, with TRBD1 matching over 10 bases. The CDR3 consists of 15 residues. CDR1 is MNHEY, CDR2 SMNVEV, per germline (reference sequence). J gave up 7 bases and V 2 bases, and 5 bases lay outside the gene matches. CDR3 region: CASSLRGQGEQPQHF. The CDR3 coding sequence is TGTGCCAGCAGTTTACGAGGACAGGGGGAGCAGCCCCAGCATTTT.

The chain combines TRBV18 with TRBJ2-7, with TRBD1 matching 8 bases. Germline V gene sequence: CDR1 KGHSH, CDR2 LQKENI. V lost 6 bases and J lost 2; bases outside the gene matches: 3. CDR3 length: 13 amino acids. The CDR3, as DNA: TGTGCCAGCTCCCAGGGGGCCGCCTACGAGCAGTACTTC. Residues: CASSQGAAYEQYF. Variable domain in full (rest from reference TRBV18 and TRBJ2-7): NAGVMQNPRHLVRRRGQEARLRCSPMKGHSHVYWYRQLPEEGLKFMVYLQKENIIDESGMPKERFSAEFPKEGPSILRIQQVVRGDSAAYFCASSQGAAYEQYFGPGTRLTVT.

The rearrangement joins TRBV7-3 to TRBJ1-5; D is undetermined. CDR1 SGHTA and CDR2 FQGTGA come from the germline V gene. V was trimmed by 5 bases and J by 6 bases, leaving 14 bases between them. The CDR3 covers 14 residues. Written as DNA, the CDR3 is TGTGCCAGCAGCCCCGGGCCGGCCTCTCAGCCCCAGCATTTT. It encodes CASSPGPASQPQHF.

The chain recombines TRBV6-1 with TRBJ1-5, with D hard to call. Trimming took off 2 bases at V and 7 bases at J, with 18 bases between the two ends. The V gene's germline CDR1 is MNHNS and CDR2 SASEGT. This CDR3 contains 16 residues. CDR3 DNA sequence: TGTGCCAGCAGTGAACCCCGGGGAAAGGAGAGGCAGCCCCAGCATTTT. Amino acid sequence: CASSEPRGKERQPQHF.

This clone was seen only once. The CDR3: CASSLGDYRLDYNEQFF. The CDR3 region has the DNA TGTGCCAGCAGCTTAGGGGACTACCGGTTGGACTACAATGAGCAGTTCTTC. This chain joins TRBV7-9 and TRBJ2-1; 7 nucleotides align to TRBD2. From germline, CDR1 is SEHNR and CDR2 FQNEAQ (reference sequence). This CDR3 has 17 residues. V dropped 1 base and J dropped 3; count of bases not matched to a gene: 9.

This clone was observed a single time. The J gene is TRBJ1-3, the V gene TRBV19; the D is unclear. The CDR3 runs 13 residues. From germline, CDR1 is LNHDA and CDR2 SQIVND (reference sequence). Trimming left V 4 bases short and J 4 bases short, with 8 bases between. The CDR3 here is CASSTGPGNTIYF. For the CDR3, the DNA is TGTGCCAGTAGTACTGGACCGGGAAACACCATATATTTT.

The DNA for the CDR3 is TGTGCCAGTAGTCCCTTATTTAGCTTTGAGCAGTTCTTC. This encodes CASSPLFSFEQFF. V usage is TRBV19 and J usage is TRBJ2-1; D is undetermined. This CDR3 contains 13 residues. V shed 5 bases and J shed 9 bases, with 14 bases lying between them. From germline, CDR1 is LNHDA and CDR2 SQIVND (reference sequence).

V gene TRBV5-1 combines with J gene TRBJ1-1, with 7 bases that match TRBD1. The CDR3 runs to 15 residues. The ends lost 4 bases at V and 3 bases at J; junction bases unmatched: 9. CDR1 is SGHRS and CDR2 is YFSETQ in the germline V gene. The CDR3: CASSRSGGADTEAFF. The CDR3 DNA reads TGCGCCAGCAGCCGTTCAGGGGGGGCGGACACTGAAGCTTTCTTT.

The chain combines TRBV30 with TRBJ2-5, with 12 bases fitting TRBD1. V was clipped by 0 bases and J by 5 bases; unmatched bases: 7. Germline CDR1 and CDR2: GTSNPN and SVGIG (reference sequence). The CDR3 extends over 16 amino acids. CDR3 sequence reads: CAWSVYRDRGRETQYF. The DNA of the CDR3 is TGTGCCTGGAGTGTTTACCGGGACAGGGGGCGGGAGACCCAGTACTTC. The full variable domain, with the rest looked up from reference TRBV30 and TRBJ2-5, is SQTIHQWPATLVQPVGSPLSLECTVEGTSNPNLYWYRQAAGRGLQLLFYSVGIGQISSEVPQNLSASRPQDRQFILSSKKLLLSDSGFYLCAWSVYRDRGRETQYFGPGTRLLVL.

The chain links TRBV5-6 to TRBJ2-1; weak D call: TRBD1 (6 bases). V gave up 1 base and J gave up 4 bases, with 12 bases separating them. Germline CDR1 is SGHDT and CDR2 is YYEEEE. The CDR3 spans 15 residues. The CDR3 spells CASSLYTGNYNEQFF. CDR3 DNA sequence: TGTGCCAGCAGCTTGTATACAGGGAATTACAATGAGCAGTTCTTC.

The CDR3 DNA reads as TGTGCCAGCAGTGAATCTGTACGATACTACGAGCAGTACTTC. It translates to CASSESVRYYEQYF. The chain combines TRBV6-1 with TRBJ2-7; no firm D call. The germline gives CDR1 MNHNS, CDR2 SASEGT. Trimming removed 2 bases from V and 3 bases from J, with 11 bases in between. The CDR3 extends over 14 amino acids.

The CDR3: CASSYRDRVPGELFF. The CDR3 DNA follows: TGTGCCAGCAGCTATCGGGACAGGGTGCCCGGGGAGCTGTTTTTT. The chain links TRBV7-8 to TRBJ2-2, with TRBD1 matching over 9 bases. The CDR3 extends over 15 amino acids. CDR1 is SGHVS, CDR2 FQNEAQ, per germline. V dropped 4 bases and J dropped 6; count of bases not matched to a gene: 6.

This clone was seen only a few times. This rearrangement joins TRBV2 to TRBJ2-7, with D tentatively TRBD1 (6 bases). The germline gives CDR1 SNHLY, CDR2 FYNNEI. This CDR3 has 13 residues. Trimming took 4 bases from V and 5 from J, leaving 12 bases between them. The chain's CDR3 is CASSVQGFNEQYF. CDR3 nucleotide sequence: TGTGCCAGCAGTGTCCAGGGGTTCAACGAGCAGTACTTC.

V gene TRBV9 combines with J gene TRBJ2-2, with D possibly being TRBD1 (5 bases). V lost 0 bases and J lost 4, with 7 bases in between. This CDR3 has 14 amino acids. Germline CDR1 SGDLS, CDR2 YYNGEE. Here the CDR3 DNA reads TGTGCCAGCAGCGTAGATGGGGCCACCGGGGAGCTGTTTTTT. This gives the protein CASSVDGATGELFF.